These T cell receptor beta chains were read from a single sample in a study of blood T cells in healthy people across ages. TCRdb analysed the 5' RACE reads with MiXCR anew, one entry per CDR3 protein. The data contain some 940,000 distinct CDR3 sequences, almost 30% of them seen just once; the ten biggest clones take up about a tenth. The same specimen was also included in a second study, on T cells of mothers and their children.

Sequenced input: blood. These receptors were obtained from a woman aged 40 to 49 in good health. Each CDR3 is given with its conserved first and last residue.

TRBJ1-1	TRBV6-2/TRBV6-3	CASSWDPAIEAFF
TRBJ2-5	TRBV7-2	CASGSNSGGRETQYF
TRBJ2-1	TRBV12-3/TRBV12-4	CASSHSGGPDERFF
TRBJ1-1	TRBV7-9	CASSPVLGGTEAFF
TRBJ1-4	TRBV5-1	CASSLSGAATNEKLFF
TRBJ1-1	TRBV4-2	CASSQDGRGRRTEAFF
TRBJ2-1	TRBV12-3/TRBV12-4	CASSLGTGRIGNNEQFF
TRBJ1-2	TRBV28	CASSLISYGYTF
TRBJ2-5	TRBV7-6	CASSQRDAETQYF
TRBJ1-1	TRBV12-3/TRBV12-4	CASSLRGARGTEAFF
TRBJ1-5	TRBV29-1	CSVTPGTGNNQPQHF
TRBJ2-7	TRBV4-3	CASSQDTGGPYEQYF
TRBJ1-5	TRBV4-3	CASSLTGFGNQPQHF
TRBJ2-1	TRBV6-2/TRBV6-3	CASSYRRGAYNEQFF
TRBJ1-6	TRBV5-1	CASSLERTGPSPLHF
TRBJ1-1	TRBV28	CASSSGATGPEAFF
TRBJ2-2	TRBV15	CATRDRTGVTGELFF
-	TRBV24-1	CATSDAYEQYF
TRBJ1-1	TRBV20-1	CSAIRDTDEAFF
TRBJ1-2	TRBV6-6	CASSNTMGQEKNGYTF
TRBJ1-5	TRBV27	CASSRGQGADQPQHF
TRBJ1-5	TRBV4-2	CASSRFRGRSNQPQHF
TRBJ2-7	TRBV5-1	CASSLAPATPADEQYF
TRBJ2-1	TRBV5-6	CASSPLRDGYNEQFF
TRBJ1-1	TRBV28	CASSLRQWEAFF
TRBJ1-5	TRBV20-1	CSASRLASVSNQPQHF
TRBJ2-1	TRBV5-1	CASSFLSGPVYNERFF
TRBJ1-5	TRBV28	CASSLWSQGNQPQHF
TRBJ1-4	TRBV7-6	CASSPTRGRLFF
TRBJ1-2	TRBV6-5	CASRVGEYGYTF
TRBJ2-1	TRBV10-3	CAISGTGYEQFF
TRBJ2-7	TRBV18	CASSPNPGQGSYEQYF
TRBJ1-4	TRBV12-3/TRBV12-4	CASSFWGSNEKLFF
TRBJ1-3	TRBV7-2	CASSLGPSGSTIYF
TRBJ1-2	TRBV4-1	CASSQDAGTGEGYGYTF
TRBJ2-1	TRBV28	CASRGTSGLNNEQFF
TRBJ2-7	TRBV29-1	CSVEGTDRAYGQYF
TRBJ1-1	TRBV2	CASRIGQYTEAFF
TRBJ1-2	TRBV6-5	CASSNGGVFGYTF
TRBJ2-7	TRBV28	CASINVVGGRTRSSYEQYF
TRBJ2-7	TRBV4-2	CASSQDQNRPYEQYF
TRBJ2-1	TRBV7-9	CASSLMAGGNEQFF
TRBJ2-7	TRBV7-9	CASSETSGGLYEQYF
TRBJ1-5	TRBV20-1	CSARAGTVGSNQPQHF
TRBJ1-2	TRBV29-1	CSVGGRDANYGYTF
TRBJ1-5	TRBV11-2	CASSPTGNRRPQHF
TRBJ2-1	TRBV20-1	CSANSNRDSDYNEQFF
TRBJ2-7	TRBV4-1	CASSRWTSGPYEQYF
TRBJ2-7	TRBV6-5	CASRASDYEQYF
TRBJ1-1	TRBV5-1	CASSLIAGEAFF
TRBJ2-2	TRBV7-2	CASSLQITGELFF
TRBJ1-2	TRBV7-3	CASSNGQGYGYTF
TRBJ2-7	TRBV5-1	CASRSGRTDEQYF
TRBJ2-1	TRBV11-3	CASSRGQAARSSYNEQFF
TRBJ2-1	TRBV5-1	CASSAGGGDEQFF
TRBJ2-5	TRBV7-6	CASSLAQVLETQYF
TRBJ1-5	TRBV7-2	CASSLAGDPNPSPQHF
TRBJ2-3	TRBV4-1	CASSQDGHTTDTQYF
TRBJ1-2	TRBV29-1	CSVGLGTGGNYGYTF